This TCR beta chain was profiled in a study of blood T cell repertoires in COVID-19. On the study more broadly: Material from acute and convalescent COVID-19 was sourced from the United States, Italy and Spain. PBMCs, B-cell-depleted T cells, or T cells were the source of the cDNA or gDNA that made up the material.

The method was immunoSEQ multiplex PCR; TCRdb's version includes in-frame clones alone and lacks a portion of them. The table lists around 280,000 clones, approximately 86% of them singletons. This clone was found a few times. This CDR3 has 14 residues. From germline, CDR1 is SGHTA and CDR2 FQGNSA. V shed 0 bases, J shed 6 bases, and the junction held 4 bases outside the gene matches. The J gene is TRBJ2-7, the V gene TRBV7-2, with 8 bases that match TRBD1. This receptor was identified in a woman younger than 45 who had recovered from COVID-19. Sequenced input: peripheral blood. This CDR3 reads CASSLAAGGGEQYF. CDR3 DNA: TGTGCCAGCAGCTTAGCGGCAGGGGGCGGCGAGCAGTACTTC.